The subject of this entry is one TCR beta chain. Only in-frame clones appear in the TCRdb table, and some are missing; sequencing was by immunoSEQ multiplex PCR. The sample shows about 110,000 clones, approximately 84% of them seen only once. This sample was included in a study of control samples from healthy donors and cancer patients. The CDR3 has 12 residues. With 5 bases removed from V and 4 bases from J, the gap between germline ends came to 6 bases. The germline gives CDR1 MNHNY, CDR2 SVGAGI (reference sequence). The specimen was blood. The V call is TRBV6-6, the J call TRBJ1-3; D ambiguous. This TCR was sampled from a young man in good health. The CDR3 loop reads CASSPMGNTIYF. Written as DNA, the CDR3 is TGTGCCAGCAGTCCGATGGGAAACACCATATATTTT.